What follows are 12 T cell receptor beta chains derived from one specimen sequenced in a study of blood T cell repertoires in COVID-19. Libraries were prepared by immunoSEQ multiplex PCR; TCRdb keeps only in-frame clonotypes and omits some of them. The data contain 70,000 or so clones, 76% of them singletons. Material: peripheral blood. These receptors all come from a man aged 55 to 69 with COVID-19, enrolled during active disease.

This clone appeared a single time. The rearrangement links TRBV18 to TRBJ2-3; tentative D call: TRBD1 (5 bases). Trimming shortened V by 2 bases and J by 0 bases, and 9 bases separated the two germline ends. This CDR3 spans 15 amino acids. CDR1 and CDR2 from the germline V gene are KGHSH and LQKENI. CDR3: CASSPGQASTDTQYF. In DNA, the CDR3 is TGTGCCAGCTCACCAGGACAAGCTAGCACAGATACGCAGTATTTT.

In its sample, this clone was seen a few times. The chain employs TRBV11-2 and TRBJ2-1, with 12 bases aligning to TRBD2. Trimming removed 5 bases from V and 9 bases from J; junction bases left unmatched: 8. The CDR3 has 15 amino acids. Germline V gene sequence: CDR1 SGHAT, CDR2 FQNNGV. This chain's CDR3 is CASSPSGRALGEQFF. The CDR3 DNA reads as TGTGCCAGCAGCCCTAGCGGGAGGGCCCTCGGTGAGCAGTTCTTC. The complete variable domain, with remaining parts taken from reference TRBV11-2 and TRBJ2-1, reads EAGVAQSPRYKIIEKRQSVAFWCNPISGHATLYWYQQILGQGPKLLIQFQNNGVVDDSQLPKDRFSAERLKGVDSTLKIQPAKLEDSAVYLCASSPSGRALGEQFFGPGTRLTVL.

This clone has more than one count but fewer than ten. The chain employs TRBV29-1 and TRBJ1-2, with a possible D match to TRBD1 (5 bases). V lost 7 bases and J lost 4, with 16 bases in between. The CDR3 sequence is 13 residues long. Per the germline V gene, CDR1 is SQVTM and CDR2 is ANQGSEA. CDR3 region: CSGYRIGGYGYTF. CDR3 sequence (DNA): TGCAGCGGGTACAGGATTGGTGGCTATGGCTACACCTTC.

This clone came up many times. In DNA, the CDR3 is TGTGCCAGCACGGGACAGGGGTCCACAGATACGCAGTATTTT. Translation gives CASTGQGSTDTQYF. This chain links TRBV7-9 with TRBJ2-3; 10 nucleotides line up with TRBD1. The CDR3 sequence is 14 residues long. The J segment lost 2 bases and the V segment lost 7 bases, leaving 3 bases of the junction unmatched. CDR1 SEHNR and CDR2 FQNEAQ come from the germline V gene (reference sequence). Combining the CDR3 with reference TRBV7-9 and TRBJ2-3 gives the whole variable domain DTGVSQNPRHKITKRGQNVTFRCDPISEHNRLYWYRQTLGQGPEFLTYFQNEAQLEKSRLLSDRFSAERPKGSFSTLEIQRTEQGDSAMYLCASTGQGSTDTQYFGPGTRLTVL.

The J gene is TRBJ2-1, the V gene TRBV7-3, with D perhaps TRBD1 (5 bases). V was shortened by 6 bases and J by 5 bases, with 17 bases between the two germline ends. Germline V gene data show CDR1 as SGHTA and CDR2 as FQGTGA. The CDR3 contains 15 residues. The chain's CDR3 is CASSPGRTSDNEQFF. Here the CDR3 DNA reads TGTGCCAGCAGTCCCGGTCGGACAAGCGACAATGAGCAGTTCTTC.

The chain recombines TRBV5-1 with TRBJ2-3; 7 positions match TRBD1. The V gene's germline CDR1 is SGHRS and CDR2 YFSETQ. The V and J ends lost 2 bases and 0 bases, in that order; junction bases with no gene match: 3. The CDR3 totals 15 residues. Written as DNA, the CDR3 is TGCGCCAGCAGCTTTCTGGGACAGAGCACAGATACGCAGTATTTT. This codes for CASSFLGQSTDTQYF.

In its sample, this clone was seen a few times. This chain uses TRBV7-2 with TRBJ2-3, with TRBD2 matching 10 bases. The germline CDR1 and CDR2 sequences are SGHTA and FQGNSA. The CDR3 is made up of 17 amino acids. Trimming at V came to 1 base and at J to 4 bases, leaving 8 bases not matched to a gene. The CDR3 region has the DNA TGTGCCAGCAGCTTAGGAGCGAGCGGGAGGGCCCCAGATACGCAGTATTTT. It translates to CASSLGASGRAPDTQYF.

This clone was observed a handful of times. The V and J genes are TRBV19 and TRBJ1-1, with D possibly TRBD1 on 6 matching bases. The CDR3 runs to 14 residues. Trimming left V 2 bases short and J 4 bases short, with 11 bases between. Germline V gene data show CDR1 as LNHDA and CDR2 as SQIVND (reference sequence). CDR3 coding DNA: TGTGCCAGTAGTATAAAACAGGGTGGCACTGAAGCTTTCTTT. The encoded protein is CASSIKQGGTEAFF.

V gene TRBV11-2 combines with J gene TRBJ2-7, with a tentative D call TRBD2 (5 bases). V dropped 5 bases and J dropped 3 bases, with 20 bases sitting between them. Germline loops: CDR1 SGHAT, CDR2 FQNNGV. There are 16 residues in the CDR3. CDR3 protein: CASSIPLSGVSYEQYF. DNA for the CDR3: TGTGCCAGCAGCATACCCCTCAGCGGTGTAAGCTACGAGCAGTACTTC.

CDR3 sequence: CASSQAPSLAGVYNEQFF. The CDR3 DNA reads TGCGCCAGCAGCCAAGCTCCATCACTAGCGGGAGTCTACAATGAGCAGTTCTTC. The V call is TRBV4-1, the J call TRBJ2-1, with 11 bases that match TRBD2. The germline gives CDR1 MGHRA, CDR2 YSYEKL. The CDR3 is 18 residues long. The V and J ends lost 1 base and 3 bases, in that order; junction bases with no gene match: 8.

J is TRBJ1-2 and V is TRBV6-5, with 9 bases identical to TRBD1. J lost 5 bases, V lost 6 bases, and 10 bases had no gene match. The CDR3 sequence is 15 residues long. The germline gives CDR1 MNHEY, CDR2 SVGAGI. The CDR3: CASSVTETGGYGYTF. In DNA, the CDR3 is TGTGCCAGCAGCGTCACTGAGACAGGGGGATATGGCTACACCTTC.

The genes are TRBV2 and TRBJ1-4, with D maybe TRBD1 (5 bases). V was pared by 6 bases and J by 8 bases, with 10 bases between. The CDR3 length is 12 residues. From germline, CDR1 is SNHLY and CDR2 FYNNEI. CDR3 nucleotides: TGTGCCAGCAGGAGGGACTTGGAAAAACTGTTTTTT. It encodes CASRRDLEKLFF.